This T cell receptor beta chain is from a study of T cells after yellow fever vaccination. This clonotype has ten or more counts. Its antigen is undetermined. The CDR3 runs to 14 residues. V was trimmed by 3 bases and J by 2 bases, leaving 9 bases between them. Germline V lookup: CDR1 MGHDK, CDR2 SYGVNS. Study observations and caveats: Secondary responses were weaker yet peaked faster, day 5 versus 15. The appearance of a small share of clonotypes in both CD4 and CD8 compartments was observed.

Making TCR cDNA involved 5'RACE template switching, which added UMIs and a universal primer site. TCRdb called the 5' RACE reads again in MiXCR, with one record for every CDR3 protein. The sample lists hundreds of thousands of distinct CDR3 sequences; around an eighth were seen once. The sequence was collected from a man aged 25 to 40 who received the YFV17D yellow fever vaccine. J is TRBJ2-3 and V is TRBV25-1; tentatively, D is TRBD2 (6 bases). Sample: PBMCs, taken on the day of the yellow fever booster vaccination. This CDR3 reads CASSDGRTTDTQYF. The CDR3 nucleotides are TGTGCCAGCAGTGACGGGAGAACCACAGATACGCAGTATTTT.